These 18 T cell receptor beta chains were sequenced from one sample in a study of T cell therapy after organ transplantation (dated by TCRdb to about 2019). Their antigens are not known. Library construction relied on the immunoSEQ multiplex PCR assay. Here the immuneACCESS table is served through TCRdb, limited to in-frame sequences with V and J called. Missing clones are a known gap in these copies; in checked studies unresolved V genes cover under half, and the rest lacks a known reason. A total of approximately 20,000 clones appear in this sample, 81% of them only once. About 10% of the sample is taken by the ten largest. According to the study, the label for this sample's time point signals: 4-8 weeks after completion of therapy. Sequenced material: CD8+ T cells from blood, taken after autologous CMV-specific T cell therapy. Receptor source: a human patient who had received a solid organ transplant and had CMV disease. After transplantation, some T cells may belong to the graft donor instead of the recipient.

This chain connects TRBV7-3 to TRBJ2-5; D is perhaps TRBD2 (6 bases). Germline CDR1 SGHTA, CDR2 FQGTGA. Trimming removed 6 bases at V and 2 bases at J, with 25 bases between. This CDR3 has 18 amino acids. The CDR3 reads CASSRDGPDLAFQETQYF. The CDR3 nucleotides read TGTGCCAGCAGTCGAGACGGCCCGGATCTAGCGTTTCAAGAGACCCAGTACTTC.

The chain employs TRBV5-1 and TRBJ2-7, with TRBD2 matching 12 bases. Germline values: CDR1 SGHRS, CDR2 YFSETQ. This CDR3 comprises 17 residues. V trimming: 0 bases; J trimming: 0 bases; junction bases outside the gene matches: 4. Here the CDR3 DNA reads TGCGCCAGCAGCTTGGCGCTAGCGGGGGGGCCCTCCTACGAGCAGTACTTC. Its translation is CASSLALAGGPSYEQYF.

The V and J genes are TRBV7-6 and TRBJ1-1, with unresolved D. Germline V gene data show CDR1 as SGHVS and CDR2 as FNYEAQ. V lost 3 bases and J lost 3, with 8 bases in between. The CDR3 loop spans 13 amino acids. In DNA form, the CDR3 reads TGTGCCAGCAGCTTCAATCAGTACACTGAAGCTTTCTTT. Protein sequence: CASSFNQYTEAFF.

The gene calls are TRBV11-2 and TRBJ1-1; D ambiguous. Trimming took 0 bases from V and 7 from J, leaving 12 bases between them. The length of the CDR3 is 14 residues. Germline values: CDR1 SGHAT, CDR2 FQNNGV. In nucleotides, the CDR3 is TGTGCCAGCAGCTTAGATATCGGCTACCGTGAAGCTTTCTTT. Translating it yields CASSLDIGYREAFF.

The V call is TRBV2, the J call TRBJ2-4; no definite D call. The CDR3 covers 11 residues. V was pared by 8 bases and J by 7 bases, with 9 bases between. In germline, CDR1 is SNHLY, CDR2 FYNNEI. CDR3 loop: CASDQGNIQYF. The CDR3 nucleotides are TGTGCCAGCGACCAAGGGAACATTCAGTACTTC.

V is TRBV27 and J is TRBJ1-6; possible D gene TRBD1, 5 bases. V gave up 2 bases and J gave up 9 bases, with 20 bases separating them. The CDR3 is 17 residues long. Germline V gene data show CDR1 as MNHEY and CDR2 as SMNVEV (reference sequence). This CDR3 is CASSLIPAAGRGSPLHF. The DNA of the CDR3 is TGTGCCAGCAGTTTAATCCCCGCGGCAGGGAGGGGTTCACCCCTCCACTTT.

V and J are TRBV11-2 and TRBJ2-6, with D unresolved. V was cut by 5 bases and J by 0 bases, with 8 bases left in between. CDR1 and CDR2 from the germline V gene are SGHAT and FQNNGV. The CDR3 contains 15 residues. The CDR3 sequence: CASSIRFSGANVLTF. In DNA form, the CDR3 reads TGTGCCAGCAGCATCCGGTTCTCTGGGGCCAACGTCCTGACTTTC. The full variable domain, with the rest looked up from reference TRBV11-2 and TRBJ2-6, is EAGVAQSPRYKIIEKRQSVAFWCNPISGHATLYWYQQILGQGPKLLIQFQNNGVVDDSQLPKDRFSAERLKGVDSTLKIQPAKLEDSAVYLCASSIRFSGANVLTFGAGSRLTVL.

The chain links TRBV6-4 to TRBJ1-2, with D unclear. The V end lost 10 bases, the J end lost 4 bases, and 16 bases lay between the germline ends. The CDR3 is 13 amino acids. CDR1 is MRHNA and CDR2 is SNTAGT in the germline V gene. The CDR3 is CATSTGSSYGYTF. CDR3 coding DNA: TGTGCCACCTCCACGGGGAGTAGCTATGGCTACACCTTC.

The DNA of the CDR3 is TGTGCCAGCAGTTACTCTAAAGCGGGAGGGGGGGAGACCCAGTACTTC. Protein: CASSYSKAGGGETQYF. The V gene is TRBV6-5, the J gene TRBJ2-5, with 10 bases matching TRBD2. V gave up 0 bases and J gave up 5 bases; unmatched junction bases: 6. Germline CDR1 MNHEY, CDR2 SVGAGI. CDR3 length equals 16 residues.

This clone has just one count. The chain carries TRBV6-6 and TRBJ1-2, with D possibly matching TRBD1 (5 bases). Trimming left V 6 bases short and J 2 bases short, with 16 bases between. Per the germline V gene, CDR1 is MNHNY and CDR2 is SVGAGI (reference sequence). The length of the CDR3 is 15 residues. CDR3 bases: TGTGCCAGCAGCCCTGACATAGGGGTAAACTATGGCTACACCTTC. Protein sequence: CASSPDIGVNYGYTF.

This chain joins TRBV5-6 and TRBJ2-7; D perhaps matches TRBD1 (7 bases). There are 13 residues in the CDR3. Germline V lookup: CDR1 SGHDT, CDR2 YYEEEE. The germline V and J ends were trimmed by 3 bases and 3 bases, with 10 bases remaining between them. CDR3 sequence: CASSSGDSYEQYF. The DNA for the CDR3 is TGTGCCAGCAGCTCGGGGGACAGCTACGAGCAGTACTTC.

J is TRBJ1-3 and V is TRBV6-5, with D perhaps TRBD1 (6 bases). CDR1 and CDR2 (germline): MNHEY, SVGAGI. The V end was cut by 6 bases, the J end by 4 bases, with 13 bases between. This CDR3 is 14 amino acids long. The CDR3 DNA sequence: TGTGCCAGCAGCCCAACAGGGTACGGAAACACCATATATTTT. Protein: CASSPTGYGNTIYF.

The CDR3 here is CASSETSGGAGELFF. CDR3 sequence (DNA): TGTGCCAGCAGTGAAACTAGCGGGGGGGCCGGGGAGCTGTTTTTT. The rearrangement uses TRBV6-1 and TRBJ2-2; 13 bases agree with TRBD2. Trimming removed 2 bases from V and 6 bases from J; junction bases left unmatched: 0. The CDR3 runs to 15 residues. The germline V gene has CDR1 MNHNS and CDR2 SASEGT.

This chain connects TRBV4-1 to TRBJ2-1; D uncertain. The V end lost 0 bases, the J end lost 9 bases, and 12 bases lay between the germline ends. The V gene's germline CDR1 is MGHRA and CDR2 YSYEKL. This CDR3 has 14 residues. DNA for the CDR3: TGCGCCAGCAGCCAAGATCCCCTATCGGGTGAGCAGTTCTTC. It specifies CASSQDPLSGEQFF.

This clone was detected only once. This chain links TRBV5-1 with TRBJ2-7; a weak D match, TRBD1 (6 bases). The CDR3 runs to 18 residues. The germline V and J ends were trimmed by 3 bases and 5 bases, with 27 bases remaining between them. In germline, CDR1 is SGHRS, CDR2 YFSETQ. CDR3 region: CASSSTGKAQGSFHEQYF. CDR3 in DNA: TGCGCCAGCAGCTCGACGGGAAAGGCACAGGGAAGCTTCCACGAGCAGTACTTC. The full variable domain, in which reference TRBV5-1 and TRBJ2-7 provide the parts outside the CDR3, is KAGVTQTPRYLIKTRGQQVTLSCSPISGHRSVSWYQQTPGQGLQFLFEYFSETQRNKGNFPGRFSGRQFSNSRSEMNVSTLELGDSALYLCASSSTGKAQGSFHEQYFGPGTRLTVT.

By sample fraction, this clone is medium-sized. The J gene is TRBJ2-3, the V gene TRBV15; D remains unclear. Germline V gene lookup returns CDR1 LNHNV and CDR2 YYDKDF (reference sequence). The CDR3 is 13 amino acids. V was clipped by 3 bases and J by 6 bases, with 10 bases between them. Written as DNA, the CDR3 is TGTGCCACCAGCAGTCCCCCGTATGATACGCAGTATTTT. It codes for CATSSPPYDTQYF.

This clone was found a few times. V usage is TRBV5-5 and J usage is TRBJ1-2; D unclear. CDR3 size: 11 residues. Between the trimmed V and J ends, which lost 4 bases and 3 bases, there was a span of 4 bases. CDR1 is SGHKS, CDR2 YYEKEE, per germline (reference sequence). CDR3 DNA sequence: TGTGCCAGCAGCGATGACTATGGCTACACCTTC. Its translation is CASSDDYGYTF.

The chain is built from TRBV7-6 and TRBJ2-7; TRBD1 agrees at 9 bases. Trimming removed 6 bases from V and 3 bases from J; junction bases left unmatched: 9. Germline CDR1 reads SGHVS; CDR2 reads FNYEAQ. CDR3 length: 15 residues. The CDR3 sequence is CASSGGTGTNYEQYF. The CDR3 region has the DNA TGTGCCAGCAGTGGGGGGACAGGGACGAACTACGAGCAGTACTTC.